The 29 T cell receptor beta chains below come from one sample, sequenced in a study of CD8 T cells in Susac syndrome. RNA, at about 0.5 to 1 ug, was reverse transcribed with random hexamers. One entry per CDR3 protein, called by TCRdb with MiXCR from the immunoSEQ multiplex PCR reads. The sample has 100,000 to 150,000 distinct CDR3 sequences, 65% to 90% seen once. The sample taken for sequencing was CD8+ T cells from PBMCs. The receptors shown here come from a human donor with multiple sclerosis.

The chain combines TRBV7-9 with TRBJ1-1, with D unresolved. V was clipped by 0 bases and J by 5 bases, with 4 bases between them. Germline loops: CDR1 SEHNR, CDR2 FQNEAQ (reference sequence). CDR3 length: 12 amino acids. This chain's CDR3 is CASSLASTEAFF. CDR3 coding DNA: TGTGCCAGCAGCTTAGCCAGTACTGAAGCTTTCTTT.

The chain couples TRBV5-1 to TRBJ1-5; D may be TRBD1 (6 bases). V lost 1 base and J 4 bases, leaving 21 bases between the germline ends. Germline V CDR1 and CDR2: SGHRS, YFSETQ. The CDR3 runs to 18 residues. In DNA, the CDR3 is TGCGCCAGCAGCTTGTTTTATCCACCAATGGACAGTAATCAGCCCCAGCATTTT. Protein sequence: CASSLFYPPMDSNQPQHF.

This chain connects TRBV7-9 to TRBJ2-1; D call uncertain. This CDR3 region has 16 residues. Germline-derived CDR1 and CDR2 are SEHNR and FQNEAQ (reference sequence). Trimming stripped 2 bases from V and 8 bases from J, with 19 bases between. The CDR3 reads CASSLRMGFGFDEQFF. CDR3 sequence (DNA): TGTGCCAGCAGCTTAAGGATGGGCTTCGGTTTCGATGAGCAGTTCTTC.

V and J are TRBV29-1 and TRBJ2-1; TRBD2 matches 8 bases. CDR3 length: 15 amino acids. The J segment lost 2 bases and the V segment lost 7 bases, leaving 10 bases of the junction unmatched. Germline-derived CDR1 and CDR2 are SQVTM and ANQGSEA. The CDR3 loop reads CSGRLARPPYNEQFF. CDR3 nucleotide sequence: TGCAGCGGTCGACTAGCGAGACCCCCCTACAATGAGCAGTTCTTC.

The J gene is TRBJ2-1, the V gene TRBV4-1, with a possible D match to TRBD2 (6 bases). The germline gives CDR1 MGHRA, CDR2 YSYEKL. The CDR3 covers 14 residues. V shed 4 bases and J shed 3 bases, with 10 bases lying between them. CDR3 coding DNA: TGCGCCAGCAGCCCAGGCGGGGTCTACAATGAGCAGTTCTTC. It is translated as CASSPGGVYNEQFF.

This clonotype came up a few times. The rearrangement joins TRBV6-5 to TRBJ2-5; D uncertain. The CDR3 contains 14 residues. Trimming left V 5 bases short and J 2 bases short, with 12 bases between. CDR1 and CDR2 (germline): MNHEY, SVGAGI. CDR3 sequence reads: CASSLKGWQETQYF. The CDR3 DNA sequence: TGTGCCAGCAGTCTAAAAGGGTGGCAAGAGACCCAGTACTTC.

The rearrangement uses TRBV7-8 and TRBJ2-3, with D possibly matching TRBD2 (5 bases). V was clipped by 5 bases and J by 4 bases, with 19 bases between them. In germline, CDR1 is SGHVS, CDR2 FQNEAQ. This CDR3 has 16 residues. The CDR3 bases are TGTGCCAGCAGCCCCCTTGGGATAGCGAAAGCAGATACGCAGTATTTT. Translation gives CASSPLGIAKADTQYF.

The chain combines TRBV7-6 with TRBJ1-1; D might be TRBD1 (6 bases). The CDR3 totals 14 residues. Germline values: CDR1 SGHVS, CDR2 FNYEAQ. Trimming removed 2 bases from V and 6 bases from J, with 13 bases in between. The CDR3 nucleotides are TGTGCCAGCAGCTTAACTGGGACAAATGCTGAAGCTTTCTTT. The encoded protein is CASSLTGTNAEAFF.

In DNA, the CDR3 is TGCGCCAGCAGTGAAATGACAGGGATGAACACTGAAGCTTTCTTT. It is translated as CASSEMTGMNTEAFF. The genes are TRBV10-2 and TRBJ1-1; 7 bases are shared with TRBD1. With 3 bases clipped from V and 0 bases from J, the junction kept 4 bases outside the gene matches. Germline V gene data show CDR1 as WSHSY and CDR2 as SAAADI. CDR3 length: 15 residues.

The genes are TRBV29-1 and TRBJ2-3; D not certain. With 6 bases removed from V and 2 bases from J, the gap between germline ends came to 15 bases. The germline CDR1 and CDR2 sequences are SQVTM and ANQGSEA. This CDR3 is 14 amino acids long. The CDR3 protein is CSVAGVQNTDTQYF. In DNA form, the CDR3 reads TGCAGCGTCGCAGGCGTACAGAACACAGATACGCAGTATTTT.

The rearrangement joins TRBV27 to TRBJ1-4; 7 bases fit TRBD1. In germline, CDR1 is MNHEY, CDR2 SMNVEV (reference sequence). The J segment lost 2 bases and the V segment lost 6 bases, leaving 15 bases of the junction unmatched. The CDR3 loop spans 18 amino acids. The CDR3 DNA reads as TGTGCCAGCAGCACACAGGGGATCGGCGGGATCACTAATGAAAAACTGTTTTTT. Protein: CASSTQGIGGITNEKLFF.

This clonotype appeared a few times. The chain has TRBV6-4 and TRBJ2-1; 9 bases match TRBD2. CDR3 size: 16 residues. J was trimmed by 5 bases and V by 0 bases; bases with no gene match: 5. Germline-derived CDR1 and CDR2 are MRHNA and SNTAGT. CDR3 DNA: TGTGCCAGCAGTGACTCGACGCGGGGGGGACACAATGAGCAGTTCTTC. Amino acids: CASSDSTRGGHNEQFF.

The chain recombines TRBV12-3 or TRBV12-4 with TRBJ2-1, with unresolved D. The CDR3 contains 11 residues. V lost 6 bases to trimming and J lost 5 bases, with 5 bases between them. The CDR3 loop reads CASRTHNEQFF. In DNA form, the CDR3 reads TGTGCCAGCAGGACGCACAATGAGCAGTTCTTC.

The V gene is TRBV12-3 or TRBV12-4, the J gene TRBJ1-4; no definite D call. The CDR3 is 13 amino acids. Trimming left V 3 bases short and J 7 bases short, with 9 bases between. As DNA, the CDR3 is TGTGCCAGCAGTTTGGTAGTCAGTGAAAAACTGTTTTTT. This gives the protein CASSLVVSEKLFF.

In its sample, this clonotype was seen a few times. The chain uses TRBV4-2 and TRBJ2-5; D is ambiguous. The CDR3 covers 14 residues. Trimming removed 2 bases at V and 5 bases at J, with 12 bases between. Germline loops: CDR1 LGHNA, CDR2 YNFKEQ. CDR3 amino acids: CASSQSGLGETQYF. The CDR3 region has the DNA TGTGCCAGCAGCCAATCCGGCCTTGGGGAGACCCAGTACTTC.

The chain joins TRBV13 to TRBJ2-3, with D possibly being TRBD2 (6 bases). Germline V CDR1 and CDR2: PRHDT, FYEKMQ (reference sequence). Trimming cost V 5 bases and J 4 bases, with 22 bases left between them. The CDR3 runs to 17 residues. Written as DNA, the CDR3 is TGTGCCAGCAGCCCGCCACTGCACCTAGCGCAATCAGATACGCAGTATTTT. This codes for CASSPPLHLAQSDTQYF.

The V and J genes are TRBV7-6 and TRBJ2-1; 12 bases agree with TRBD2. The V segment lost 1 base and the J segment 7 bases; nucleotides outside the gene matches: 8. CDR1 and CDR2 (germline): SGHVS, FNYEAQ. The CDR3 contains 17 residues. The CDR3 is CASSLVGMTSGSNEQFF. In DNA, the CDR3 is TGTGCCAGCAGCTTAGTCGGTATGACTAGCGGGAGTAATGAGCAGTTCTTC.

This rearrangement joins TRBV6-2 or TRBV6-3 to TRBJ1-2; D remains unclear. Looked up from germline, CDR1 is MNHEY and CDR2 is SVGEGT. V shed 3 bases and J shed 4 bases, with 21 bases lying between them. This CDR3 contains 17 residues. The CDR3 region has the DNA TGTGCCAGCAGTTATTTTGGGTCGAGAACGACGGTCTATGGCTACACCTTC. The encoded protein is CASSYFGSRTTVYGYTF.

The chain recombines TRBV7-6 with TRBJ2-1; D not resolved. CDR3 length equals 13 residues. Germline assignment: CDR1 SGHVS and CDR2 FNYEAQ. V was clipped by 1 base and J by 7 bases, with 8 bases between them. The CDR3 nucleotides are TGTGCCAGCAGCTTAGAAAGCCGGAATGAGCAGTTCTTC. Amino acids: CASSLESRNEQFF. The entire variable domain, with the rest obtained from reference TRBV7-6 and TRBJ2-1, is as follows: GAGVSQSPRYKVTKRGQDVALRCDPISGHVSLYWYRQALGQGPEFLTYFNYEAQQDKSGLPNDRFSAERPEGSISTLTIQRTEQRDSAMYRCASSLESRNEQFFGPGTRLTVL.

The V call is TRBV5-4, the J call TRBJ1-1; D is uncertain. CDR3 length: 13 residues. The V end was cut by 7 bases, the J end by 3 bases, with 13 bases between. Per germline, CDR1 SGHNT and CDR2 YYREEE (reference sequence). CDR3 protein: CASLKSGYTEAFF. CDR3 coding DNA: TGTGCCAGCCTCAAGTCGGGGTACACTGAAGCTTTCTTT.

The chain recombines TRBV7-9 with TRBJ1-5; tentatively, D is TRBD1 (5 bases). Trimming cost V 3 bases and J 4 bases, with 13 bases left between them. Germline CDR1 is SEHNR and CDR2 is FQNEAQ (reference sequence). This CDR3 has 15 amino acids. CDR3 loop: CASSLGPGGNQPQHF. The CDR3 bases are TGTGCCAGCAGCTTGGGCCCGGGGGGAAATCAGCCCCAGCATTTT. Combining the CDR3 with reference TRBV7-9 and TRBJ1-5 gives the whole variable domain DTGVSQNPRHKITKRGQNVTFRCDPISEHNRLYWYRQTLGQGPEFLTYFQNEAQLEKSRLLSDRFSAERPKGSFSTLEIQRTEQGDSAMYLCASSLGPGGNQPQHFGDGTRLSIL.

V usage is TRBV7-3 and J usage is TRBJ2-5; D call uncertain. The CDR3 is made up of 15 amino acids. Trimming removed 5 bases from V and 5 bases from J, with 18 bases in between. Germline lookup yields CDR1 SGHTA and CDR2 FQGTGA. The CDR3 protein is CASSRYSTPTETQYF. Here the CDR3 DNA reads TGTGCCAGCAGCCGGTACTCCACCCCGACGGAGACCCAGTACTTC.

The J gene is TRBJ2-3, the V gene TRBV9; maybe TRBD1 (5 bases). V was cut by 5 bases and J by 0 bases, with 16 bases left in between. The CDR3 covers 16 residues. Germline CDR1 is SGDLS and CDR2 is YYNGEE. The CDR3 sequence: CASSQTGVASTDTQYF. CDR3 nucleotides: TGTGCCAGCAGTCAAACAGGAGTAGCTAGCACAGATACGCAGTATTTT.

The chain has TRBV30 and TRBJ1-1; D is perhaps TRBD1 (5 bases). Germline CDR1 is GTSNPN and CDR2 is SVGIG (reference sequence). V lost 8 bases, J lost 3 bases, and 16 bases lay in between. This CDR3 is built from 13 residues. CDR3 in amino acids: CAALQVSDTEAFF. The DNA of the CDR3 is TGTGCCGCTTTACAGGTTTCAGACACTGAAGCTTTCTTT.

V is TRBV7-2 and J is TRBJ2-1; D gene unclear. The CDR3 loop spans 12 amino acids. Germline V CDR1 and CDR2: SGHTA, FQGNSA. V was trimmed by 4 bases and J by 9 bases, leaving 10 bases between them. CDR3 nucleotide sequence: TGTGCCAGCAGCTCGCGGAGCATTGAGCAGTTCTTC. This translates into CASSSRSIEQFF.

This rearrangement joins TRBV12-3 or TRBV12-4 to TRBJ1-2; no definite D call. This CDR3 is 13 amino acids long. V lost 6 bases to trimming and J lost 0 bases, with 8 bases between them. The CDR3 coding sequence is TGTGCCAGCAGCCGAGATCCTAACTATGGCTACACCTTC. This encodes CASSRDPNYGYTF.

In this sample, this clonotype turned up a few times. The J gene is TRBJ2-6, the V gene TRBV27; D might be TRBD1 (7 bases). Germline V gives CDR1 MNHEY, CDR2 SMNVEV (reference sequence). Trimming removed 3 bases at V and 2 bases at J, with 11 bases between. This CDR3 is built from 16 residues. In nucleotides, the CDR3 is TGTGCCAGCAGTTTGGGCAGGGGGGCTGGGGCCAACGTCCTGACTTTC. It codes for CASSLGRGAGANVLTF.

This chain connects TRBV10-3 to TRBJ1-1; no clear D gene. V was pared by 2 bases and J by 5 bases, with 6 bases between. Germline loops: CDR1 ENHRY, CDR2 SYGVKD. This CDR3 is 12 amino acids long. The CDR3 coding sequence is TGTGCCATCAGTGAGGGTAATACTGAAGCTTTCTTT. This translates into CAISEGNTEAFF.

The J gene is TRBJ2-4, the V gene TRBV7-8, with D hard to call. V was pared by 2 bases and J by 1 base, with 15 bases between. The CDR3 contains 17 residues. From germline, CDR1 is SGHVS and CDR2 FQNEAQ. CDR3 nucleotide sequence: TGTGCCAGCAGCTTAAAGGGCCCCCTTCGTGCCAAAAACATTCAGTACTTC. Translating gives CASSLKGPLRAKNIQYF.